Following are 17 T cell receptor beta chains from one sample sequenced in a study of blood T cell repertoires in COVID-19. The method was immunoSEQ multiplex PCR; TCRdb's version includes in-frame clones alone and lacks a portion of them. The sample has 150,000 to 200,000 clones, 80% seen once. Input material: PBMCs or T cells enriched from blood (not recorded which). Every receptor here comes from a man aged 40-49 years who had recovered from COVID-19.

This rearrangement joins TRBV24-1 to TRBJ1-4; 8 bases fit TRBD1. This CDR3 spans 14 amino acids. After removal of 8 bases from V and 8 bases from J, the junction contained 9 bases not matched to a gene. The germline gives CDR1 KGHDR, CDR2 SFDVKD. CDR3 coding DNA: TGTGCCACCAAAGTGGCAGGGGGCTGGGAAAAACTGTTTTTT. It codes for CATKVAGGWEKLFF.

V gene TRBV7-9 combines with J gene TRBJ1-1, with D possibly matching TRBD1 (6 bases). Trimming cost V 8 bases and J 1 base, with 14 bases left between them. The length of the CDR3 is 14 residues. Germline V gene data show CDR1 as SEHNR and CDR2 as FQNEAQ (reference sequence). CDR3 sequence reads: CASGGQLKNTEAFF. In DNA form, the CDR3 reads TGTGCCAGCGGAGGACAGTTAAAGAACACTGAAGCTTTCTTT.

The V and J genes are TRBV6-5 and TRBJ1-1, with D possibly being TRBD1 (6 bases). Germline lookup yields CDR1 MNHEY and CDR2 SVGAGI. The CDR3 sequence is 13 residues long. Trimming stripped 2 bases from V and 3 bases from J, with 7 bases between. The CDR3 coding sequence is TGTGCCAGCAGTTACGAGGGGGACACTGAAGCTTTCTTT. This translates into CASSYEGDTEAFF.

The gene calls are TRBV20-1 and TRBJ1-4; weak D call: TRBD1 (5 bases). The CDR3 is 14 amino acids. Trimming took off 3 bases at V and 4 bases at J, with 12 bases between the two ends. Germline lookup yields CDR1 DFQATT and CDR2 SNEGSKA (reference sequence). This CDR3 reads CSASTRGFNEKLFF. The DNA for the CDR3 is TGCAGTGCTAGTACGCGGGGCTTTAATGAAAAACTGTTTTTT.

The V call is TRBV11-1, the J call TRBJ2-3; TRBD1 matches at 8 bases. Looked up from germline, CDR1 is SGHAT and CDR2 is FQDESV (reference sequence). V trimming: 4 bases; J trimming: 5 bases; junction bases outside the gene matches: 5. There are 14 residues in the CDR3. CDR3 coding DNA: TGTGCCAGCAGCTCTCGGGGGACAGGAGATACGCAGTATTTT. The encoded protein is CASSSRGTGDTQYF.

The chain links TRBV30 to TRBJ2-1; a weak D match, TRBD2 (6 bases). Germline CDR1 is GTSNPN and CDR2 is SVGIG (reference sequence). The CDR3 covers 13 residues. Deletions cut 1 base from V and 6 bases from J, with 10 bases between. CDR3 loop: CAWSGGDGNEQFF. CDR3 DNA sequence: TGTGCCTGGAGTGGGGGGGATGGCAATGAGCAGTTCTTC.

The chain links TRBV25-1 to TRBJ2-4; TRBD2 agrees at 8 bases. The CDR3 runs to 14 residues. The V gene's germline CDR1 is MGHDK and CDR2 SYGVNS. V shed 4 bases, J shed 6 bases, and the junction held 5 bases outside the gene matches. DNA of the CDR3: TGTGCCAGCAGTGGGGGACTAGGGGCAAACATTCAGTACTTC. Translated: CASSGGLGANIQYF.

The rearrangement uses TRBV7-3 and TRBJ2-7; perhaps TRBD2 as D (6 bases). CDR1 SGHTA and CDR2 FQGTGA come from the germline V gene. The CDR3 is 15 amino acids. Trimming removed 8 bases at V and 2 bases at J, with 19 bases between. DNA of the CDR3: TGTGCCAGCGCCCCGGGACTTACCTCTACCTACGAGCAGTACGTC. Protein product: CASAPGLTSTYEQYV.

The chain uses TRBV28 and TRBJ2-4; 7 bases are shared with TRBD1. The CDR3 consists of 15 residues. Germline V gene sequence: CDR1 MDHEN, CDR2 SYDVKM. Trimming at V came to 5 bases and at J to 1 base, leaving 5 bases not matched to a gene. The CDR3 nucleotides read TGTGCCAGCAGTCTAACACAGGGGGCCAAAAACATTCAGTACTTC. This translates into CASSLTQGAKNIQYF.

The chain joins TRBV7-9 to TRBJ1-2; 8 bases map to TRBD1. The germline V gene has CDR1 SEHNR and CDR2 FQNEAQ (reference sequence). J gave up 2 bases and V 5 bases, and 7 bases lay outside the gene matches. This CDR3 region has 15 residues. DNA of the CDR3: TGTGCCAGCAGCCCTTGGACAGGGTTAAACTATGGCTACACCTTC. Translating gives CASSPWTGLNYGYTF.

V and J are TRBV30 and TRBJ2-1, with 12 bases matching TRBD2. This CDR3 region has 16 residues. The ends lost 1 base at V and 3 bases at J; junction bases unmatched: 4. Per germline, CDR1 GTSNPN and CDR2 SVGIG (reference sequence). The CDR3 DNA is TGTGCCTGGAGTGGGCTAGCGGGGGGGCGCTACAATGAGCAGTTCTTC. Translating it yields CAWSGLAGGRYNEQFF.

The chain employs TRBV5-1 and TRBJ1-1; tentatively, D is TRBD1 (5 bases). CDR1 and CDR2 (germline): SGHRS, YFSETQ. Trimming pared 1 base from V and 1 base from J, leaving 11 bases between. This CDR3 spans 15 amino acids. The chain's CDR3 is CASSLYRGSNTEAFF. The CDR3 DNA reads TGCGCCAGCAGCTTGTATAGGGGCTCGAACACTGAAGCTTTCTTT.

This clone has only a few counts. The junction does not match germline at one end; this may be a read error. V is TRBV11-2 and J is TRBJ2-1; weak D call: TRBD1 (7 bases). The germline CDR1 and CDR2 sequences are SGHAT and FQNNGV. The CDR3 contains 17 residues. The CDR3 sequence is CASSLDSSTRGPNEQFF. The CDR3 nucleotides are TGTGCCAGCAGCCTAGACTCCTCGACTAGGGGGCCCAATGAGCAGTTCTTC.

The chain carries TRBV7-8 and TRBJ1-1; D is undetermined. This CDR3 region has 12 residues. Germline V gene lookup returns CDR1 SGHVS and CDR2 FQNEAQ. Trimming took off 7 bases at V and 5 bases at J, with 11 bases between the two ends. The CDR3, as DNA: TGTGCCAGCACCGTTCCCGGGACTGAAGCTTTCTTT. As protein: CASTVPGTEAFF.

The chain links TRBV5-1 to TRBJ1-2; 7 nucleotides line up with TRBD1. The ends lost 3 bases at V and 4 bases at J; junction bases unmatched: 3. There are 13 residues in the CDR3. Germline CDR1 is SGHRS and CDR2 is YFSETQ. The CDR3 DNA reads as TGCGCCAGCAGCTCCTGGGACAGCTATGGCTACACCTTC. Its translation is CASSSWDSYGYTF.

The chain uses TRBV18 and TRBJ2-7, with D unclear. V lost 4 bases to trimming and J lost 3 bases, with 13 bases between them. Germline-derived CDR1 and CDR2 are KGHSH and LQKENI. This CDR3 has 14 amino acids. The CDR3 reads CASSQKMAIYEQYF. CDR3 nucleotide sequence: TGTGCCAGCTCACAGAAGATGGCCATCTACGAGCAGTACTTC.

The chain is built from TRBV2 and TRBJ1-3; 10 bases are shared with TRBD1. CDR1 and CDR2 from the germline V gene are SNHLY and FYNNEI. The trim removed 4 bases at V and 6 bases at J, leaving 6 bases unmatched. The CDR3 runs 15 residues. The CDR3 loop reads CASSVDRGRVNTIYF. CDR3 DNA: TGTGCCAGCAGTGTTGACAGGGGGCGCGTAAACACCATATATTTT.